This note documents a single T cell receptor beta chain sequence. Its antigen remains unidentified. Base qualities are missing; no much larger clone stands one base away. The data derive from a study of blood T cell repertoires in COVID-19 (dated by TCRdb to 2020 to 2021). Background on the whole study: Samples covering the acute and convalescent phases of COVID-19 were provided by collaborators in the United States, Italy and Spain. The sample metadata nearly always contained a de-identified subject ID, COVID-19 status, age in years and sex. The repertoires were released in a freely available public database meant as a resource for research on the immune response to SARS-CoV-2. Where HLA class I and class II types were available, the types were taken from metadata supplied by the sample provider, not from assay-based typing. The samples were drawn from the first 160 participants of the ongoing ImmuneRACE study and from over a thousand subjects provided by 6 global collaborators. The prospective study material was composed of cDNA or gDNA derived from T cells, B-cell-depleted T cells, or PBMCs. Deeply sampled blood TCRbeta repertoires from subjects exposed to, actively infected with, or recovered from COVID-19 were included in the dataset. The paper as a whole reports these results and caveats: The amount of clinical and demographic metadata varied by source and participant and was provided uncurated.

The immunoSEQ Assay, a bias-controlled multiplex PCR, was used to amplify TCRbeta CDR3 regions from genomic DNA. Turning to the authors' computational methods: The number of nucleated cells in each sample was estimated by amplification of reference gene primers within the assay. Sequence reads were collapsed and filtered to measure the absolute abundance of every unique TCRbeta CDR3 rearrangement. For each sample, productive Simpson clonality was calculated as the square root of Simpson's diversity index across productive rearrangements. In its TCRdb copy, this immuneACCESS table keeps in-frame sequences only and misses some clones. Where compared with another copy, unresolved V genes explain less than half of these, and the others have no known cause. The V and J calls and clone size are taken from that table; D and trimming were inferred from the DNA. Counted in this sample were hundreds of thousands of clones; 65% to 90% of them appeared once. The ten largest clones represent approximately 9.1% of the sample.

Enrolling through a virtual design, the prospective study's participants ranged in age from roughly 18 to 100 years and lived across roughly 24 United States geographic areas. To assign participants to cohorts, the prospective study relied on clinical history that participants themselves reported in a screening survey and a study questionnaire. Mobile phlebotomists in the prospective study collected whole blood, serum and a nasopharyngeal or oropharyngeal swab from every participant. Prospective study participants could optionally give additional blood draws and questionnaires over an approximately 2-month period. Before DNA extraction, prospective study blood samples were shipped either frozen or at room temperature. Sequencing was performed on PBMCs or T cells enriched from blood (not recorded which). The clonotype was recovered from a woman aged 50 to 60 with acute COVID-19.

The DNA sequence follows: TGTGCCAGCAGCCTGACGGCGGGCACGCAGTATTTT. This sequence encodes CASSLTAGTQYF. The V gene is TRBV7-3 and the J gene is TRBJ2-3; a tentative D match to TRBD2 spans 5 bases. Spanning cysteine to phenylalanine, the CDR3 consists of 12 amino acids. The CDR3 DNA has 36 bases and is translated from base 1. Sequences SGHTA (CDR1) and FQGTGA (CDR2) are obtained from the germline V gene. The germline ends are 12 bases apart after V is trimmed by 5 bases and J by 9 bases.